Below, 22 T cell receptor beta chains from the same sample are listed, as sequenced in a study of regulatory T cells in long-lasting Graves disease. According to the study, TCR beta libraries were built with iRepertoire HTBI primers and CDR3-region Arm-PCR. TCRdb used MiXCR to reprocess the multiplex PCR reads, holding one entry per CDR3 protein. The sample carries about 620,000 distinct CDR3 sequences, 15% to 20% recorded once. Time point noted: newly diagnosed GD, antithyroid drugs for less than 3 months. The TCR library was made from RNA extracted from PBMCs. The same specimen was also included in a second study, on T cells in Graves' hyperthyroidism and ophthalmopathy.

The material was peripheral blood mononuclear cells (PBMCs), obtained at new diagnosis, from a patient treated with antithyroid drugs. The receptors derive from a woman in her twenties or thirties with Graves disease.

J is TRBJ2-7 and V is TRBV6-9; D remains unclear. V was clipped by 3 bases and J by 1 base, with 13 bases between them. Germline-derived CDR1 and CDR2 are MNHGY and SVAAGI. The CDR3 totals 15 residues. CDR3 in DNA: TGTGCCAGCAGTTACTCCAATAACCTTTCCTACGAGCAGTACTTC. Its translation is CASSYSNNLSYEQYF.

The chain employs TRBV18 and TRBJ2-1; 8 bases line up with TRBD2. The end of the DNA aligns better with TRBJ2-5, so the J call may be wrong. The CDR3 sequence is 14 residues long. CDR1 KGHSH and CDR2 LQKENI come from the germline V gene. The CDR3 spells CASSATSGEETQYF. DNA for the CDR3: TGTGCCAGCTCGGCCACTAGCGGAGAAGAGACCCAGTACTTC.

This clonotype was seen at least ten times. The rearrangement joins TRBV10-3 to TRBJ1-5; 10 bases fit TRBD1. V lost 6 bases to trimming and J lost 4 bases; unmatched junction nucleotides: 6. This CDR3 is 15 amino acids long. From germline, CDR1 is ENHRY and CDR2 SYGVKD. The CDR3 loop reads CAISAGTGENQPQHF. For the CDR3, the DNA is TGTGCCATCAGCGCCGGGACAGGGGAAAATCAGCCCCAGCATTTT.

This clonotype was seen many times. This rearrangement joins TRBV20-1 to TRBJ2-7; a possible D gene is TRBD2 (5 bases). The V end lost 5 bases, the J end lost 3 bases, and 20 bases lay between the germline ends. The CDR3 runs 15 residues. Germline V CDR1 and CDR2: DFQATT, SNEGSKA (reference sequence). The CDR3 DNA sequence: TGCAGTGCTGAATGGGTTGGTAGCGCCGACTACGAGCAGTACTTC. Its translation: CSAEWVGSADYEQYF.

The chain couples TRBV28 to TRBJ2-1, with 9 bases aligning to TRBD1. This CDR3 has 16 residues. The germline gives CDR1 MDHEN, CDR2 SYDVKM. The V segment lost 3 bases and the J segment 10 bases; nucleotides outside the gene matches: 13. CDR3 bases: TGTGCCAGCAGTTTCTACGGACAGGGGAGTGGATACGAGCAGTTCTTC. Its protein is CASSFYGQGSGYEQFF.

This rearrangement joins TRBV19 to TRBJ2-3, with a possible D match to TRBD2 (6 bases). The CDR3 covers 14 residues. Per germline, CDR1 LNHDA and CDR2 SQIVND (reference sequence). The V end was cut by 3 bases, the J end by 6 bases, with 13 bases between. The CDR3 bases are TGTGCCAGTAGTATTGGTGGGGGGTTTGATACGCAGTATTTT. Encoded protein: CASSIGGGFDTQYF.

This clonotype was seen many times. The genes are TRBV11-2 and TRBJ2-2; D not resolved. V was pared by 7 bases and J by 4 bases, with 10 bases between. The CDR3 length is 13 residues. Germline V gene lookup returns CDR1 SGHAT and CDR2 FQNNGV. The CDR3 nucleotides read TGTGCCAGCACCCTAGTGGGCACCGGGGAGCTGTTTTTT. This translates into CASTLVGTGELFF.

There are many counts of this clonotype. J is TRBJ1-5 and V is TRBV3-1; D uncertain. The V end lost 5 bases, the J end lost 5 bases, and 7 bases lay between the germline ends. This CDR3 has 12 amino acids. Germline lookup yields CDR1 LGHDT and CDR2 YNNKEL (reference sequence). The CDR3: CASSKSDQPQHF. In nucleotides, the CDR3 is TGTGCCAGCAGCAAGTCGGATCAGCCCCAGCATTTT.

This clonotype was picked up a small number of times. CDR3 in DNA: TGCAGCGTTTTAAAAGCGGGACAGCAAGAGACCCAGTACTTC. This translates into CSVLKAGQQETQYF. The chain combines TRBV29-1 with TRBJ2-5, with D perhaps TRBD1 or TRBD2 (7 bases each). In germline, CDR1 is SQVTM, CDR2 ANQGSEA. The CDR3 spans 14 residues. Trimming took off 5 bases at V and 2 bases at J, with 15 bases between the two ends. Supplemented by reference TRBV29-1 and TRBJ2-5, the full variable domain reads SAVISQKPSRDICQRGTSLTIQCQVDSQVTMMFWYRQQPGQSLTLIATANQGSEATYESGFVIDKFPISRPNLTFSTLTVSNMSPEDSSIYLCSVLKAGQQETQYFGPGTRLLVL.

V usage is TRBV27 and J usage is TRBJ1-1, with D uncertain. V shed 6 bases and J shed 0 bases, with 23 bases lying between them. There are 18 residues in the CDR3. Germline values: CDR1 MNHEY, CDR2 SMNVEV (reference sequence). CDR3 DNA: TGTGCCAGCAGCCTATATTCACTGATTGGTGCGATGAACACTGAAGCTTTCTTT. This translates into CASSLYSLIGAMNTEAFF.

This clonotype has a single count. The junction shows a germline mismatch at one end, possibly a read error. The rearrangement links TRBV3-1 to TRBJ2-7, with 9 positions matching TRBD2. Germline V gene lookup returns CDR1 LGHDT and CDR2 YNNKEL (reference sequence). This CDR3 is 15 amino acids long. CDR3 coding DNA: TGTACCAGCAGCCGATCGACTAGCGGCCCCTGGGAGCAGTACTTC. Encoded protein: CTSSRSTSGPWEQYF.

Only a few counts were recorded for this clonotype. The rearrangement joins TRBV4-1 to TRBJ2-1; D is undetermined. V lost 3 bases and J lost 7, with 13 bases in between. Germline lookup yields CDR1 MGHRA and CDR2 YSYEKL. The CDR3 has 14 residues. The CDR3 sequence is CASSHPNSRNEQFF. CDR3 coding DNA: TGCGCCAGCAGCCATCCGAACTCAAGGAATGAGCAGTTCTTC.

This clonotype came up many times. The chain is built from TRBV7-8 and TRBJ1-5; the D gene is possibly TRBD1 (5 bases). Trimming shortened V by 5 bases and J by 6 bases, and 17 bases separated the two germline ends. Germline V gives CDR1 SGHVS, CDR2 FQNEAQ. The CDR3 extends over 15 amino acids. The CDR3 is CASSPPSRVTQPQHF. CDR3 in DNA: TGTGCCAGCAGCCCGCCCAGCAGGGTTACTCAGCCCCAGCATTTT.

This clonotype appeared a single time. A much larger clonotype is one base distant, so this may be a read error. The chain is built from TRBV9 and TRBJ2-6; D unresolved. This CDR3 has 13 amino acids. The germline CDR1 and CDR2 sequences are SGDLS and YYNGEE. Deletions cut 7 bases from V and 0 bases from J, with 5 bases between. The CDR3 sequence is CASALSGANVLTF. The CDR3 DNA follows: TGTGCCAGCGCCCTCTCTGGGGCCAACGTCCTGACTTTC. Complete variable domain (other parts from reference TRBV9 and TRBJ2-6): DSGVTQTPKHLITATGQRVTLRCSPRSGDLSVYWYQQSLDQGLQFLIQYYNGEERAKGNILERFSAQQFPDLHSELNLSSLELGDSALYFCASALSGANVLTFGAGSRLTVL.

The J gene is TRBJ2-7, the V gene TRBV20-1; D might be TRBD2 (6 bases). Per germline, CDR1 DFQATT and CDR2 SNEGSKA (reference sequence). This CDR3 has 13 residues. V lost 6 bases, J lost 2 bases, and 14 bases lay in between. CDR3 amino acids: CSAGGITAYEQYF. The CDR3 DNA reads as TGCAGTGCGGGAGGTATAACGGCCTACGAGCAGTACTTC.

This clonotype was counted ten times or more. The chain's CDR3 is CASSAGGVMKQYF. In DNA form, the CDR3 reads TGTGCCAGCAGCGCAGGGGGGGTTATGAAGCAGTACTTC. The chain uses TRBV12-3 or TRBV12-4 and TRBJ2-7, with D possibly being TRBD1 or TRBD2 (7 bases each). Trimming left V 6 bases short and J 8 bases short, with 17 bases between. The CDR3 length is 13 residues.

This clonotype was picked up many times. Here the CDR3 reads CASSTVSGIYGYTF. CDR3 DNA sequence: TGTGCCAGCAGTACCGTCTCGGGGATCTATGGCTACACCTTC. The gene calls are TRBV28 and TRBJ1-2; D unclear. Trimming removed 5 bases from V and 4 bases from J, with 14 bases in between. CDR1 and CDR2 from the germline V gene are MDHEN and SYDVKM. The CDR3 totals 14 residues.

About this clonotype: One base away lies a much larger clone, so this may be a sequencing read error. In DNA, the CDR3 is TGTGCCAGCAGCTCCGTTTCTGGCAATCAGCCCCGGCATTTT. It specifies CASSSVSGNQPRHF. The chain links TRBV6-2 or TRBV6-3 to TRBJ1-5; D is uncertain. The CDR3 covers 14 residues. Germline CDR1 reads MNHEY; CDR2 reads SVGEGT.

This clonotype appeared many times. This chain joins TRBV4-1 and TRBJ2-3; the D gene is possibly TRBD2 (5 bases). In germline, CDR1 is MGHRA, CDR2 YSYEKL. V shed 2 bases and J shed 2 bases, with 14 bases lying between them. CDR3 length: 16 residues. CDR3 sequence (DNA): TGCGCCAGCAGCCAATCAGGTCGAGCGGCCACAGATACGCAGTATTTT. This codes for CASSQSGRAATDTQYF.

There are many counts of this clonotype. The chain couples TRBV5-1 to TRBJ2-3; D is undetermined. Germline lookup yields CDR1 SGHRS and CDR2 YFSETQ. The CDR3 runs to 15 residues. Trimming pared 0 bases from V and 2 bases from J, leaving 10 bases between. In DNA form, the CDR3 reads TGCGCCAGCAGCTTGGACTTTAAAGACACAGATACGCAGTATTTT. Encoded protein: CASSLDFKDTDTQYF.

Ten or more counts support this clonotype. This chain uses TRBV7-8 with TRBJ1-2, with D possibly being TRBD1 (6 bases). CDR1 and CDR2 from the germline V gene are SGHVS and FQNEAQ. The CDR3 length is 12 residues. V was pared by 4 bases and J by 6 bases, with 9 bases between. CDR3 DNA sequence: TGTGCCAGCAGCTCATGGACAGATGGCTACACCTTC. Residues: CASSSWTDGYTF.

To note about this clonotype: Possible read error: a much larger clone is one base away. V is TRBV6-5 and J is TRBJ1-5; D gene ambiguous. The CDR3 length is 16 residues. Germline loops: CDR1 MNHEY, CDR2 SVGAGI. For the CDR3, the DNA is TGTGCCGGCAGTTACTCGACGATGTCGGGGAGTCAGCCCCAGCATTTT. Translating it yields CAGSYSTMSGSQPQHF.